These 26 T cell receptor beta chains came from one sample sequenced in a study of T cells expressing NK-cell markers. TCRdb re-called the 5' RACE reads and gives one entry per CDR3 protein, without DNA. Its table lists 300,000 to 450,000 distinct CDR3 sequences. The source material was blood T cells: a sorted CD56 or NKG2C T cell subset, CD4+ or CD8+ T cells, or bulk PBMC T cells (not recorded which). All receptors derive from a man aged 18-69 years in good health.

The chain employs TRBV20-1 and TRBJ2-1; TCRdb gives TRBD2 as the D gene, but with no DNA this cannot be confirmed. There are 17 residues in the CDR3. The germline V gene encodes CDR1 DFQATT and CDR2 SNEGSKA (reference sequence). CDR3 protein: CSATSAGFQSSYNEQFF.

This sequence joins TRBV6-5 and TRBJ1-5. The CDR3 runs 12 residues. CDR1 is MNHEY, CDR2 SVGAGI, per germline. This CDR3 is CASSMPDQPQHF.

The CDR3 is CASMLTTGSYEQYF. This chain joins TRBV27 and TRBJ2-7. This CDR3 is built from 14 residues. CDR1 MNHEY and CDR2 SMNVEV come from the germline V gene (reference sequence).

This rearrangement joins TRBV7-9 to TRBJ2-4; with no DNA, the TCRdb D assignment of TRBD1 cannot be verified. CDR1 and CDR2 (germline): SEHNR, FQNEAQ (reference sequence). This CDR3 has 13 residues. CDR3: CASSSPSSYIQYF. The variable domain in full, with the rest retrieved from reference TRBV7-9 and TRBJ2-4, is DTGVSQNPRHKITKRGQNVTFRCDPISEHNRLYWYRQTLGQGPEFLTYFQNEAQLEKSRLLSDRFSAERPKGSFSTLEIQRTEQGDSAMYLCASSSPSSYIQYFGAGTRLSVL.

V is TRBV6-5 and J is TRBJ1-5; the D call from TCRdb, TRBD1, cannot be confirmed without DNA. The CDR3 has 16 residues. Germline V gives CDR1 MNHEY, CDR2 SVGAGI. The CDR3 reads CASSYGTVYSNQPQHF.

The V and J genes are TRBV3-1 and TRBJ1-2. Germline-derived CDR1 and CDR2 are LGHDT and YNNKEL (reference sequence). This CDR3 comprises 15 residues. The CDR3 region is CASSHTQSANYGYTF.

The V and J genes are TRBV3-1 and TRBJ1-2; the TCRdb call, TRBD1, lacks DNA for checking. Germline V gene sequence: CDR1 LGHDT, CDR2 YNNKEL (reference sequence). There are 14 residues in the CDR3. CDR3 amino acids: CASSQGRTGYGYTF.

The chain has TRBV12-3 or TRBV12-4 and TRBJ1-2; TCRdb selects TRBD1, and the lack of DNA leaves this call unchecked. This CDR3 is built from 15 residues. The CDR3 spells CASSFPQGAGYGYTF.

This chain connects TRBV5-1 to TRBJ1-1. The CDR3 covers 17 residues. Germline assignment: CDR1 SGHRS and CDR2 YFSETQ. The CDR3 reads CASSLRQFRGLNTEAFF.

The CDR3 loop is CSAQTGSSTDTQYF. The V and J genes are TRBV20-1 and TRBJ2-3. Germline CDR1 reads DFQATT; CDR2 reads SNEGSKA (reference sequence). CDR3 length equals 14 residues.

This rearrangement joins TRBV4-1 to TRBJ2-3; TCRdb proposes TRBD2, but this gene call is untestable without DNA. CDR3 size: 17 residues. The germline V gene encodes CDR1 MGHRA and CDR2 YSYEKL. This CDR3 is CASSQRGLAGNTDTQYF.

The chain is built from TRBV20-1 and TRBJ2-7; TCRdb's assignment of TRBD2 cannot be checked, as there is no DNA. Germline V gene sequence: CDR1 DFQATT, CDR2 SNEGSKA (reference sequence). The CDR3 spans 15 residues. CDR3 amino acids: CSARRAGRSTYEQYF.

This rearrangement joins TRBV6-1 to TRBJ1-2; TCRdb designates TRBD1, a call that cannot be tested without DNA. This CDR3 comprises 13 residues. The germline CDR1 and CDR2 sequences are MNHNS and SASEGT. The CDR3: CASPGQANYGYTF.

CDR3: CASSRVTSGGNEQYF. The chain combines TRBV14 with TRBJ2-7; TCRdb's D call of TRBD2 is untestable without DNA. CDR3 length equals 15 residues. Germline CDR1 reads SGHDN; CDR2 reads FVKESK.

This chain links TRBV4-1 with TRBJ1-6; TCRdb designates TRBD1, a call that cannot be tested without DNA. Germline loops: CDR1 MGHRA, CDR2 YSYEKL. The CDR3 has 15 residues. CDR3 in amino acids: CASSQPRELNSPLHF.

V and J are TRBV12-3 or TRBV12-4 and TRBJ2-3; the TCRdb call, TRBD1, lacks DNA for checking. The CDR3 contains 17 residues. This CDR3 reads CASSTAGAPRGTDTQYF.

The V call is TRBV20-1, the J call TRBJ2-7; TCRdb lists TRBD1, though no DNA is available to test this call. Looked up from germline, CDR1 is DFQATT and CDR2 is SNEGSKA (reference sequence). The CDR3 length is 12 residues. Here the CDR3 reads CSADRGPNEQYF.

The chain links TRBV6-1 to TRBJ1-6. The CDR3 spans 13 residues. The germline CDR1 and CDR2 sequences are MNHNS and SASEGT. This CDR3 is CASSIQENSPLHF.

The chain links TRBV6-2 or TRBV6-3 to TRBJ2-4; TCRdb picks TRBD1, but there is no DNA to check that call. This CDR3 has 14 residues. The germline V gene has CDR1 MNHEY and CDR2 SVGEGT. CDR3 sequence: CASTLGGQGAFQYF.

CDR3: CASSSTVGDAEAFF. This chain connects TRBV6-5 to TRBJ1-1; the D gene TCRdb calls, TRBD1, cannot be checked with no DNA. Germline V gives CDR1 MNHEY, CDR2 SVGAGI. This CDR3 contains 14 residues.

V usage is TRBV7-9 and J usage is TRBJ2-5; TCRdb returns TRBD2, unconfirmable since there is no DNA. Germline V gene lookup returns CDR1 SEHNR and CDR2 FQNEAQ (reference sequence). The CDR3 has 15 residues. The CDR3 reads CASSPKRRVQETQYF.

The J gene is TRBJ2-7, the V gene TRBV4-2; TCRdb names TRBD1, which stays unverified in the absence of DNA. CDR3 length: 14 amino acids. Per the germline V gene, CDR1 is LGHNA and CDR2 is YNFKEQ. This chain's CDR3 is CASSQVQAGSEQYF.

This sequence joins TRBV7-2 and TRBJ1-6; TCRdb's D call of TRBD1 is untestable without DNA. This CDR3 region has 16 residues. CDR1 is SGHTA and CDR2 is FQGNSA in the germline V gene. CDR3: CASSLVHSVGDSPLHF.

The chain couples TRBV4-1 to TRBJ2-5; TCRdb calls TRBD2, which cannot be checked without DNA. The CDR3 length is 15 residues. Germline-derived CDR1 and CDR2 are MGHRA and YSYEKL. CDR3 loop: CASSHQVDFQETQYF.

This CDR3 reads CASSRDGFSYEQYF. The rearrangement joins TRBV3-1 to TRBJ2-7; TCRdb picks TRBD1, but there is no DNA to check that call. Germline CDR1 reads LGHDT; CDR2 reads YNNKEL (reference sequence). This CDR3 is 14 amino acids long.

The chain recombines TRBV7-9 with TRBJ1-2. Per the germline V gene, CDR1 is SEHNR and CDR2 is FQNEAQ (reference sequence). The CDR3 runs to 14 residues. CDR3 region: CASSLRKDGYGYTF.